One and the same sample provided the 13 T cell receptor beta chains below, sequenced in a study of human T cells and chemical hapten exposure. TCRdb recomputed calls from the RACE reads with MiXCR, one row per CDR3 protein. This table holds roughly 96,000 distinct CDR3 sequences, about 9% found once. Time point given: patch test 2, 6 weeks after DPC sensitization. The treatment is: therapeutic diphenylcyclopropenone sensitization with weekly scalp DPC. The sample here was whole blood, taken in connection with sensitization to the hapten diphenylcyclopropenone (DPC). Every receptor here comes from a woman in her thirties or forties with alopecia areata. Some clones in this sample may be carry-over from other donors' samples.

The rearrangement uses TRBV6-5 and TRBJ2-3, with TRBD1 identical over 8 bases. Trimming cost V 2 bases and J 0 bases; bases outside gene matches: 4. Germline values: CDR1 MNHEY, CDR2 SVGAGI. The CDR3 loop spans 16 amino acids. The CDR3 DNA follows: TGTGCCAGCAGTTACAGGACAGGGAAGAGCACAGATACGCAGTATTTT. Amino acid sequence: CASSYRTGKSTDTQYF.

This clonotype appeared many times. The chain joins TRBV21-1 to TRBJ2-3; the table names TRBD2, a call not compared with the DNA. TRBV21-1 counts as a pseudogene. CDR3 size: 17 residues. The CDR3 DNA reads TGTGCCAGCAGCCTAGAAGGACTAGCGGGAGGGCCAGATACGCAGTATTTT. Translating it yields CASSLEGLAGGPDTQYF.

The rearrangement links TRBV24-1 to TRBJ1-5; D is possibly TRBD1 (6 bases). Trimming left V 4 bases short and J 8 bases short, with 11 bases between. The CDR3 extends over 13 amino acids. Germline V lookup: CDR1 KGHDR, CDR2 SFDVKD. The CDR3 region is CATSDRTVEPQHF. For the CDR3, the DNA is TGTGCCACCAGTGACCGGACAGTGGAGCCCCAGCATTTT.

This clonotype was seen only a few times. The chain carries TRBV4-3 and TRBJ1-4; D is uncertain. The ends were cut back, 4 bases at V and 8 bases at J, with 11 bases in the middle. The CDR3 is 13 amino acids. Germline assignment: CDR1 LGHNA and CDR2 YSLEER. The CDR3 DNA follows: TGCGCCAGCAGCCCGAGGACTGAAGAAAAACTGTTTTTT. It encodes CASSPRTEEKLFF.

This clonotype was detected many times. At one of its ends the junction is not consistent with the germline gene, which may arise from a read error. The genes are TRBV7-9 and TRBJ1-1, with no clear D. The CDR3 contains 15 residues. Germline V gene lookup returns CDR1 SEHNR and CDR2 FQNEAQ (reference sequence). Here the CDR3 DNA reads TGTGCCAGCAGCTCCGGACCCTTAGGGAACTCTGAAGCTTTCTTT. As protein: CASSSGPLGNSEAFF.

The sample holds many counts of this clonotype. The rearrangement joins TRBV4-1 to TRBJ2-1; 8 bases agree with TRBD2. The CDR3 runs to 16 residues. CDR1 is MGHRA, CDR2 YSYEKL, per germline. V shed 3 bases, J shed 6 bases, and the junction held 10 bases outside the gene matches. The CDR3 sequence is CASSHPWRTSSNEQFF. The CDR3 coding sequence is TGCGCCAGCAGCCACCCCTGGAGGACTAGCAGCAATGAGCAGTTCTTC.

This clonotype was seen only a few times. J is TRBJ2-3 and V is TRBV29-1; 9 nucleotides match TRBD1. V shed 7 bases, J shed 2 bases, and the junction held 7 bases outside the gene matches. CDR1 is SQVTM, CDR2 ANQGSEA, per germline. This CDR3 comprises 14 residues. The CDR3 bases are TGCAGCGCCCGGACAGGGGTCACCACAGATACGCAGTATTTT. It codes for CSARTGVTTDTQYF.

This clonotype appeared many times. CDR3 residues: CAWSPSYNEQFF. The CDR3 coding sequence is TGTGCCTGGAGTCCTTCCTACAATGAGCAGTTCTTC. The chain combines TRBV30 with TRBJ2-1; D gene unclear. Trimming took off 2 bases at V and 1 base at J, with 3 bases between the two ends. The germline V gene has CDR1 GTSNPN and CDR2 SVGIG (reference sequence). The CDR3 is 12 residues long.

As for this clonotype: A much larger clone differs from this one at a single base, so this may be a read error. In DNA, the CDR3 is TGTGGCAGCAGGAGGGGGCCCTTGACGTACGAGCAGTACTTC. Its protein product is CGSRRGPLTYEQYF. The chain is built from TRBV2 and TRBJ2-7, with D maybe TRBD1 (7 bases). The length of the CDR3 is 14 residues. In germline, CDR1 is SNHLY, CDR2 FYNNEI.

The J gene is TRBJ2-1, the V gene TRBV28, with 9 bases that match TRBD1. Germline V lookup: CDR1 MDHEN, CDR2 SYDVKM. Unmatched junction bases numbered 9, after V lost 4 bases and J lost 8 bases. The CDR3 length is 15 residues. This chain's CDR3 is CASSSRTGALDEQFF. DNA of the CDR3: TGTGCCAGCAGTTCGCGGACAGGGGCCCTCGATGAGCAGTTCTTC.

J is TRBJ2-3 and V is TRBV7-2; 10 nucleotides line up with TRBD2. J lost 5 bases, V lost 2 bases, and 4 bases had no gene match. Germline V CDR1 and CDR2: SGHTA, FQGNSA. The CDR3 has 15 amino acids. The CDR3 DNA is TGTGCCAGCAGCTTATATCTAGCGGGAGTAGATACGCAGTATTTT. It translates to CASSLYLAGVDTQYF. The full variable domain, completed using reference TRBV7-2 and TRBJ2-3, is GAGVSQSPSNKVTEKGKDVELRCDPISGHTALYWYRQSLGQGLEFLIYFQGNSAPDKSGLPSDRFSAERTGGSVSTLTIQRTQQEDSAVYLCASSLYLAGVDTQYFGPGTRLTVL.

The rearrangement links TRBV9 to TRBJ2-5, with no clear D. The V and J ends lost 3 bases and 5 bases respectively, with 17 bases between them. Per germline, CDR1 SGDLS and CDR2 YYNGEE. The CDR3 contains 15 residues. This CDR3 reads CASSGAGREWETQYF. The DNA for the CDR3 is TGTGCCAGCAGCGGTGCCGGTAGGGAATGGGAGACCCAGTACTTC.

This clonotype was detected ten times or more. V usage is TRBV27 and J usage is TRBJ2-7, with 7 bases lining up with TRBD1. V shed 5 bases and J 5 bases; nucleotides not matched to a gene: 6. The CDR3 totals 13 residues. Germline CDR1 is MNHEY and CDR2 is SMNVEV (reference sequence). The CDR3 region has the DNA TGTGCCAGCAGTACCAGGGGGTCTAACGAGCAGTACTTC. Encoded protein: CASSTRGSNEQYF.